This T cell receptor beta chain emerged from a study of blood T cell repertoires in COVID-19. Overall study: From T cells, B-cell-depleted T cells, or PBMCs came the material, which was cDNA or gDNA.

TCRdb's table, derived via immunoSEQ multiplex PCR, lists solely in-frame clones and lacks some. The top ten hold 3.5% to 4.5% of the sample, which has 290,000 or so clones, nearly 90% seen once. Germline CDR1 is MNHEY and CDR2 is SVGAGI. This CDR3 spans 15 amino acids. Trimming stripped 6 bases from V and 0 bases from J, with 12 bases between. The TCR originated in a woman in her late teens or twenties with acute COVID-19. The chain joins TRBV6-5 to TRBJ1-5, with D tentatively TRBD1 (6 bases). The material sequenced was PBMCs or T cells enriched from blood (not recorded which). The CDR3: CASRTRQDSNQPQHF. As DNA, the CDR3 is TGTGCCAGCAGGACACGACAGGATAGCAATCAGCCCCAGCATTTT.